One sample yielded the 27 T cell receptor beta chains listed below, sequenced in a study of human T cells and chemical hapten exposure. Time point: patch test 3, about 24 weeks after DPC sensitization. Treatment indicated: therapeutic diphenylcyclopropenone sensitization with weekly scalp DPC. Each CDR3 protein gets one entry after TCRdb re-called the RACE reads with MiXCR. Of about 48,000 distinct CDR3 sequences listed, over 9.5% are singletons. The specimen was whole blood, collected in connection with sensitization to the hapten diphenylcyclopropenone (DPC). The receptors come from a woman between 40 and 50 years old with alopecia areata. Some clones in this sample may be carry-over from other donors' samples.

This clonotype showed up just a few times. In DNA form, the CDR3 reads TGTGCCAGCACCAAGGCCTCGGGGTCCGGGGAGCTGTTTTTT. Protein product: CASTKASGSGELFF. The rearrangement links TRBV2 to TRBJ2-2, with D perhaps matching TRBD2 (5 bases). The germline V and J ends were trimmed by 7 bases and 6 bases, with 15 bases remaining between them. Germline lookup yields CDR1 SNHLY and CDR2 FYNNEI. The CDR3 totals 14 residues. The variable domain in full, completed from reference TRBV2 and TRBJ2-2, reads EPEVTQTPSHQVTQMGQEVILRCVPISNHLYFYWYRQILGQKVEFLVSFYNNEISEKSEIFDDQFSVERPDGSNFTLKIRSTKLEDSAMYFCASTKASGSGELFFGEGSRLTVL.

This clonotype was detected only once. The genes are TRBV7-2 and TRBJ1-2; D is uncertain. Germline assignment: CDR1 SGHTA and CDR2 FQGNSA. This CDR3 has 14 residues. The V gene lost 1 base and the J gene lost 2 bases, with 8 bases spanning the gap. As DNA, the CDR3 is TGTGCCAGCAGCTTAGATAACCTGAACTATGGCTACACCTTC. It translates to CASSLDNLNYGYTF.

This clonotype was found a few times. J is TRBJ2-5 and V is TRBV29-1; no definite D call. This CDR3 comprises 11 residues. The V gene's germline CDR1 is SQVTM and CDR2 ANQGSEA. Trimming removed 7 bases from V and 11 bases from J, with 17 bases in between. Here the CDR3 reads CSADLVQVQYF. DNA of the CDR3: TGCAGCGCCGACCTAGTGCAGGTTCAGTACTTC.

This clonotype was seen only a few times. The V and J genes are TRBV6-5 and TRBJ2-3; unclear D gene. V was shortened by 0 bases and J by 2 bases, with 3 bases between the two germline ends. The CDR3 extends over 13 amino acids. Germline CDR1 is MNHEY and CDR2 is SVGAGI. The CDR3, as DNA: TGTGCCAGCAGTTACTCCCACACAGATACGCAGTATTTT. It yields the protein CASSYSHTDTQYF.

V and J are TRBV7-9 and TRBJ2-7, with D perhaps being TRBD1 or TRBD2 (6 bases each). Looked up from germline, CDR1 is SEHNR and CDR2 is FQNEAQ (reference sequence). This CDR3 contains 14 residues. V was trimmed by 0 bases and J by 2 bases, leaving 8 bases between them. The CDR3 here is CASSLAGGTYEQYF. DNA for the CDR3: TGTGCCAGCAGCTTAGCGGGGGGCACCTACGAGCAGTACTTC.

This clonotype has only a few counts. This sequence joins TRBV20-1 and TRBJ2-5; TRBD2 agrees at 10 bases. This CDR3 is built from 14 residues. V trimming: 1 base; J trimming: 2 bases; junction bases outside the gene matches: 1. The V gene's germline CDR1 is DFQATT and CDR2 SNEGSKA (reference sequence). The CDR3 DNA is TGCAGTGCTAGAGGGACTAGCGGTCAAGAGACCCAGTACTTC. Protein: CSARGTSGQETQYF.

This clonotype has at least ten counts. V is TRBV25-1 and J is TRBJ2-3; tentatively, D is TRBD1 (6 bases). The CDR3 runs to 14 residues. Trimming removed 11 bases at V and 2 bases at J, with 17 bases between. Looked up from germline, CDR1 is MGHDK and CDR2 is SYGVNS. CDR3 sequence (DNA): TGTGCCTCAGCAGGGGTCCCCTCCACAGATACGCAGTATTTT. This encodes CASAGVPSTDTQYF. Full variable domain (rest looked up from reference TRBV25-1 and TRBJ2-3): EADIYQTPRYLVIGTGKKITLECSQTMGHDKMYWYQQDPGMELHLIHYSYGVNSTEKGDLSSESTVSRIRTEHFPLTLESARPSHTSQYLCASAGVPSTDTQYFGPGTRLTVL.

This clonotype was observed many times. V usage is TRBV7-9 and J usage is TRBJ1-1, with unresolved D. Trimming removed 2 bases at V and 1 base at J, with 8 bases between. The CDR3 extends over 14 amino acids. CDR1 is SEHNR, CDR2 FQNEAQ, per germline (reference sequence). The CDR3 loop reads CASSLWTENTEAFF. The CDR3 DNA is TGTGCCAGCAGCTTATGGACGGAGAACACTGAAGCTTTCTTT.

The sample holds many counts of this clonotype. This chain links TRBV27 with TRBJ2-7; the D call may be TRBD1 or TRBD2 (5 bases each). Germline V CDR1 and CDR2: MNHEY, SMNVEV (reference sequence). The V end lost 5 bases, the J end lost 2 bases, and 13 bases lay between the germline ends. The length of the CDR3 is 14 residues. The CDR3 DNA is TGTGCCAGCAGTAACCTTCAGGGAGCCTACGAGCAGTACTTC. This sequence encodes CASSNLQGAYEQYF.

This sequence joins TRBV18 and TRBJ1-6; perhaps TRBD1 as D (6 bases). Germline CDR1 is KGHSH and CDR2 is LQKENI. V lost 3 bases and J 7 bases, leaving 19 bases between the germline ends. This CDR3 has 17 residues. The CDR3 DNA sequence: TGTGCCAGCTCACCGGAAGCGGGACACCTTTTCAATTCACCCCTCCACTTT. It yields the protein CASSPEAGHLFNSPLHF.

This clonotype has ten or more counts. The DNA for the CDR3 is TGTGCCAGCAGCGTCACAGACCTCACCGGGGAGCTGTTTTTT. Its translation: CASSVTDLTGELFF. The J gene is TRBJ2-2, the V gene TRBV9; no firm D call. The CDR3 has 14 amino acids. V lost 2 bases to trimming and J lost 4 bases, with 9 bases between them. CDR1 SGDLS and CDR2 YYNGEE come from the germline V gene.

This clonotype has ten or more counts. This chain links TRBV20-1 with TRBJ1-5; D gene unclear. The V end lost 3 bases, the J end lost 0 bases, and 9 bases lay between the germline ends. The CDR3 has 14 residues. CDR1 and CDR2 (germline): DFQATT, SNEGSKA (reference sequence). The DNA of the CDR3 is TGCAGTGCTAGGGCGACGTATAGCAATCAGCCCCAGCATTTT. This encodes CSARATYSNQPQHF.

This clonotype appeared a few times. The rearrangement joins TRBV4-1 to TRBJ2-7; the D is unclear. The CDR3 has 13 residues. V was shortened by 5 bases and J by 2 bases, with 10 bases between the two germline ends. Germline loops: CDR1 MGHRA, CDR2 YSYEKL. CDR3 in DNA: TGCGCCAGCAGCTCAGCCCGCACCTACGAGCAGTACTTC. Translation: CASSSARTYEQYF.

This clonotype turned up a few times. This chain links TRBV4-3 with TRBJ1-5, with 9 nucleotides matching TRBD1. Germline trimming cut 3 bases from V and 5 bases from J; bases unmatched to any gene: 8. This CDR3 contains 16 residues. The germline gives CDR1 LGHNA, CDR2 YSLEER. Here the CDR3 reads CASSQETGGLDQPQHF. The CDR3 DNA is TGCGCCAGCAGCCAGGAGACAGGGGGGTTGGATCAGCCCCAGCATTTT.

This clonotype was seen a handful of times. The V and J genes are TRBV27 and TRBJ2-1; 8 bases align to TRBD1. The CDR3 extends over 14 amino acids. The V segment lost 2 bases and the J segment 7 bases; nucleotides outside the gene matches: 4. CDR1 is MNHEY and CDR2 is SMNVEV in the germline V gene (reference sequence). The CDR3 coding sequence is TGTGCCAGCAGTTTAGGGACAGGAGGTAATGAGCAGTTCTTC. It codes for CASSLGTGGNEQFF.

This clonotype was observed at least ten times. CDR3 nucleotide sequence: TGCAGTGCCCGAACAGGGGAGGTCGAACCCCAGCATTTT. This sequence encodes CSARTGEVEPQHF. The chain uses TRBV20-1 and TRBJ1-5, with 7 bases that match TRBD1. CDR3 size: 13 residues. Trimming cost V 6 bases and J 10 bases; bases outside gene matches: 12. Per the germline V gene, CDR1 is DFQATT and CDR2 is SNEGSKA (reference sequence).

This clonotype was observed a handful of times. The chain links TRBV5-4 to TRBJ2-4; TRBD1 or TRBD2 may be the D gene (5 bases each). In germline, CDR1 is SGHNT, CDR2 YYREEE (reference sequence). V was clipped by 0 bases and J by 1 base, with 11 bases between them. This CDR3 spans 16 amino acids. The CDR3 is CASSLGGALAKNIQYF. Written as DNA, the CDR3 is TGTGCCAGCAGCTTGGGAGGGGCGCTGGCCAAAAACATTCAGTACTTC.

This clonotype was observed a few times. DNA for the CDR3: TGCGCCAGCAGCCCCAGTCCGGGACAGGGGGCCTCTGGGGCCAACGTCCTGACTTTC. This translates into CASSPSPGQGASGANVLTF. The chain combines TRBV4-1 with TRBJ2-6; 12 nucleotides match TRBD1. Looked up from germline, CDR1 is MGHRA and CDR2 is YSYEKL. The V segment lost 4 bases and the J segment 0 bases; nucleotides outside the gene matches: 7. The CDR3 loop spans 19 amino acids.

This chain joins TRBV5-6 and TRBJ2-1; D is ambiguous. The CDR3 is 13 residues long. Germline V gene lookup returns CDR1 SGHDT and CDR2 YYEEEE. V lost 0 bases, J lost 10 bases, and 11 bases lay in between. CDR3 sequence: CASSLVRAHEQFF. The CDR3, as DNA: TGTGCCAGCAGCTTGGTTCGGGCCCACGAGCAGTTCTTC.

This clonotype showed up many times. The chain links TRBV6-5 to TRBJ1-4; 8 nucleotides align to TRBD1. Germline CDR1 and CDR2: MNHEY and SVGAGI. V lost 6 bases, J lost 1 base, and 10 bases stayed unmatched. The CDR3 has 17 amino acids. In nucleotides, the CDR3 is TGTGCCAGCAGGGCCGACAGGGGAGGGGGAACTAATGAAAAACTGTTTTTT. This codes for CASRADRGGGTNEKLFF.

The CDR3 here is CASSHSRGSTEAFF. Here the CDR3 DNA reads TGTGCCAGCAGCCACTCCCGGGGGTCCACTGAAGCTTTCTTT. V usage is TRBV11-2 and J usage is TRBJ1-1, with D possibly matching TRBD1 (5 bases). Germline V gene sequence: CDR1 SGHAT, CDR2 FQNNGV. The CDR3 runs to 14 residues. The V gene lost 5 bases and the J gene lost 4 bases, with 14 bases spanning the gap. Complete variable domain (other parts from reference TRBV11-2 and TRBJ1-1): EAGVAQSPRYKIIEKRQSVAFWCNPISGHATLYWYQQILGQGPKLLIQFQNNGVVDDSQLPKDRFSAERLKGVDSTLKIQPAKLEDSAVYLCASSHSRGSTEAFFGQGTRLTVV.

This clonotype was found a few times. This chain connects TRBV5-1 to TRBJ2-5, with D perhaps matching TRBD1 or TRBD2 (5 bases each). The V end was cut by 4 bases, the J end by 0 bases, with 10 bases between. The germline V gene encodes CDR1 SGHRS and CDR2 YFSETQ. The CDR3 consists of 14 residues. The CDR3 region has the DNA TGCGCCAGCAGCCAACGGGGCAACCAAGAGACCCAGTACTTC. Translated, it gives CASSQRGNQETQYF.

This clonotype has at least ten counts. This chain links TRBV6-2 or TRBV6-3 with TRBJ1-5, with D unclear. Trimming cost V 6 bases and J 2 bases, with 14 bases left between them. The CDR3 is made up of 15 amino acids. Germline values: CDR1 MNHEY, CDR2 SVGEGT. CDR3: CASSRDGSRNQPQHF. The CDR3 DNA is TGTGCCAGCAGCCGTGACGGGAGTCGCAATCAGCCCCAGCATTTT.

There are many counts of this clonotype. The CDR3 DNA sequence: TGTGCCAGCTCACCGCGGAGGGCTTCCTCCGACTCTGGAAACACCATATATTTT. Residues: CASSPRRASSDSGNTIYF. The chain carries TRBV18 and TRBJ1-3; D unclear. This CDR3 region has 18 residues. The V gene's germline CDR1 is KGHSH and CDR2 LQKENI. Trimming removed 3 bases at V and 0 bases at J, with 18 bases between.

The chain has TRBV28 and TRBJ1-2; TRBD1 might be the D (5 bases). Germline CDR1 is MDHEN and CDR2 is SYDVKM. The V end was cut by 8 bases, the J end by 4 bases, with 14 bases between. The CDR3 length is 13 residues. CDR3 sequence: CASRVTVAYGYTF. The CDR3 DNA reads as TGTGCCAGCCGAGTGACAGTAGCCTATGGCTACACCTTC.

This clonotype was observed a few times. The chain combines TRBV12-3 or TRBV12-4 with TRBJ1-2; TRBD1 might be the D (6 bases). The germline V and J ends were trimmed by 6 bases and 4 bases, with 12 bases remaining between them. The CDR3 length is 13 residues. The CDR3 protein is CASSRTVSYGYTF. The CDR3 region has the DNA TGTGCCAGCAGCAGGACAGTCTCCTATGGCTACACCTTC.

This clonotype has more than one count but fewer than ten. In DNA, the CDR3 is TGCAGCGTTGACCAGGGGGGTGGAAACACCATATATTTT. Protein sequence: CSVDQGGGNTIYF. The rearrangement joins TRBV29-1 to TRBJ1-3, with 7 positions matching TRBD1. The CDR3 has 13 amino acids. V lost 3 bases to trimming and J lost 3 bases; unmatched junction nucleotides: 2. The V gene's germline CDR1 is SQVTM and CDR2 ANQGSEA.